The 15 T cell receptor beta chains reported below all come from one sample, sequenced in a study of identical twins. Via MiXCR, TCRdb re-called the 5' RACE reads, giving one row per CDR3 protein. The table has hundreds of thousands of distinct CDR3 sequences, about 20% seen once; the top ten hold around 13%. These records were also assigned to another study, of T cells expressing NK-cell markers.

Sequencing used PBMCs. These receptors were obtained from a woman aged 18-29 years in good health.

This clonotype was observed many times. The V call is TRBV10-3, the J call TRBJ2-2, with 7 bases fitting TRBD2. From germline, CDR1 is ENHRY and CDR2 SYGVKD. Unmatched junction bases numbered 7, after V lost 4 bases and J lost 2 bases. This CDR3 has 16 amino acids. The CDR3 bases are TGTGCCATCAGTGGGGCGCTAGCGGTCAACACCGGGGAGCTGTTTTTT. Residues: CAISGALAVNTGELFF.

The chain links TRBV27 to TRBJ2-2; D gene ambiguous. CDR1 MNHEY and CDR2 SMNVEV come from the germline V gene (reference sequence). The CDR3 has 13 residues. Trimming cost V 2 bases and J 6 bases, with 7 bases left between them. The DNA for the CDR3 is TGTGCCAGCAGTTTAATGGTTTCCGGGGAGCTGTTTTTT. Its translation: CASSLMVSGELFF.

The chain's CDR3 is CASSPLTVVNTGELFF. In nucleotides, the CDR3 is TGCGCCAGCAGCCCGTTGACAGTCGTAAACACCGGGGAGCTGTTTTTT. V and J are TRBV5-1 and TRBJ2-2; D might be TRBD1 (5 bases). The CDR3 runs 16 residues. Trimming pared 4 bases from V and 2 bases from J, leaving 15 bases between. Germline CDR1 SGHRS, CDR2 YFSETQ. Looking up the rest from reference TRBV5-1 and TRBJ2-2 gives the full variable domain: KAGVTQTPRYLIKTRGQQVTLSCSPISGHRSVSWYQQTPGQGLQFLFEYFSETQRNKGNFPGRFSGRQFSNSRSEMNVSTLELGDSALYLCASSPLTVVNTGELFFGEGSRLTVL.

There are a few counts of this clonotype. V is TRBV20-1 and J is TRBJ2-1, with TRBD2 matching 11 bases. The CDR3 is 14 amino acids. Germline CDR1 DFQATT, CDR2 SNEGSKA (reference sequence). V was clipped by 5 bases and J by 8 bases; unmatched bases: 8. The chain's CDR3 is CSALAGGPGDEQFF. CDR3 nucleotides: TGCAGTGCTTTAGCGGGAGGGCCAGGCGATGAGCAGTTCTTC.

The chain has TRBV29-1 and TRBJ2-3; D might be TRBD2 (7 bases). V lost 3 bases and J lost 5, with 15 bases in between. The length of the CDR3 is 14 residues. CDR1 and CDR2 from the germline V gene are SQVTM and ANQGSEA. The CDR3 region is CSVDWGGSGDTQYF. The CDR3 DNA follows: TGCAGCGTTGATTGGGGGGGCAGTGGAGATACGCAGTATTTT.

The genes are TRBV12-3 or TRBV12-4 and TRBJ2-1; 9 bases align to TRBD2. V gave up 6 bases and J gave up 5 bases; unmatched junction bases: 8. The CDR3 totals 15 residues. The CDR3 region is CASRSPRLADNEQFF. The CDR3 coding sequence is TGTGCCAGCAGATCTCCCCGACTAGCGGACAATGAGCAGTTCTTC.

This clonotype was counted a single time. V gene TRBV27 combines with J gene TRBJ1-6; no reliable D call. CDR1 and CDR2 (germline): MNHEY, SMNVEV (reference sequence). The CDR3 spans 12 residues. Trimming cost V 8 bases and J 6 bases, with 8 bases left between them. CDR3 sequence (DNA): TGTGCCAGCGGGAGGATTAATTCACCCCTCCACTTT. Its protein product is CASGRINSPLHF.

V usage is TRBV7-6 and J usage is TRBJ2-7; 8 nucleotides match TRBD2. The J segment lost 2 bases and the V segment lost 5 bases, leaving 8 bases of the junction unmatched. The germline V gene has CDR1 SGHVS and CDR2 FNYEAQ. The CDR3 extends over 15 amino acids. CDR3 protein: CASSERERSTYEQYF. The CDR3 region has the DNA TGTGCCAGCAGCGAGCGGGAGCGATCGACCTACGAGCAGTACTTC.

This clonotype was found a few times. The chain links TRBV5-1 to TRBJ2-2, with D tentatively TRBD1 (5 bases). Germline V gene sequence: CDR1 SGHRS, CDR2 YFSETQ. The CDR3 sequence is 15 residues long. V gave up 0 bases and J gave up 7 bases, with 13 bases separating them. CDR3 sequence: CASSLAAATGGELFF. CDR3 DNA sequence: TGCGCCAGCAGCTTGGCGGCTGCAACAGGCGGGGAGCTGTTTTTT.

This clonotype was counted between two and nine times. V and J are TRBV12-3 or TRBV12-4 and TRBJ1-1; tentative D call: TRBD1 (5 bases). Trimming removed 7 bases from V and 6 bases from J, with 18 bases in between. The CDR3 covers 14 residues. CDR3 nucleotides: TGTGCCAGCACCCCCACGCCAGGGAGCTCTGAAGCTTTCTTT. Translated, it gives CASTPTPGSSEAFF.

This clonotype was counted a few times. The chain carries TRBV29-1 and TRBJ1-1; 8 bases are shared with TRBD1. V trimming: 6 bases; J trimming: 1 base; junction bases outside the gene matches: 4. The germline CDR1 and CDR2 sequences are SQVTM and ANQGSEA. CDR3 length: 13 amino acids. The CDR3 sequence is CSVTGTGNTEAFF. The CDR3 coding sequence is TGCAGCGTAACAGGGACAGGGAACACTGAAGCTTTCTTT. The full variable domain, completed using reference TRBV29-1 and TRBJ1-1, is SAVISQKPSRDICQRGTSLTIQCQVDSQVTMMFWYRQQPGQSLTLIATANQGSEATYESGFVIDKFPISRPNLTFSTLTVSNMSPEDSSIYLCSVTGTGNTEAFFGQGTRLTVV.

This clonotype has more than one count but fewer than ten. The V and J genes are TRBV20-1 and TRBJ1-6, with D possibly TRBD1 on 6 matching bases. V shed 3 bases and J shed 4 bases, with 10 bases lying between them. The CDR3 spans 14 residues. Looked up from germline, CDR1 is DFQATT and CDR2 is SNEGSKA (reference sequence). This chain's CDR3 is CSASRDTYNSPLHF. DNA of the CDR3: TGCAGTGCTAGTCGGGACACTTATAATTCACCCCTCCACTTT.

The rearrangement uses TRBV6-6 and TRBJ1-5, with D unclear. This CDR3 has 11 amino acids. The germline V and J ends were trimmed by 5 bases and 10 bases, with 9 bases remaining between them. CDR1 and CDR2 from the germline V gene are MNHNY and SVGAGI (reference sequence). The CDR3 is CASSQQEPQHF. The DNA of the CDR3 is TGTGCCAGCAGTCAGCAAGAACCCCAGCATTTT.

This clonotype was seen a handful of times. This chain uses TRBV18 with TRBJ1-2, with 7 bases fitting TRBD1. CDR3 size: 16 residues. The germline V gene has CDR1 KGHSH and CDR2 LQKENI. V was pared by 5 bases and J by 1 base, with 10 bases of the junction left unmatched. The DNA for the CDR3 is TGTGCCAGCTCATCATTGACCGGGACAGTTAACTATGGCTACACCTTC. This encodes CASSSLTGTVNYGYTF.

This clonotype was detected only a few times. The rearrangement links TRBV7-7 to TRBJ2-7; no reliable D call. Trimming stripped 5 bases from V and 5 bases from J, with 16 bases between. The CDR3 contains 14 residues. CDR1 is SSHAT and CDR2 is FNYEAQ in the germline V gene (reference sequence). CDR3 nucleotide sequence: TGTGCCAGCAGCCCCGAACTATGGTCGGACGAGCAGTACTTC. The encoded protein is CASSPELWSDEQYF.